The 25 T cell receptor beta chains given below trace back to one sample, sequenced in a study of T-cell reconstitution after alpha-beta-depleted transplantation in children. Unique molecular identifiers were used to barcode this TCRbeta library. TCRdb reprocessed the PCR reads with MiXCR, giving one entry per CDR3 protein. This sample has fewer than 200,000 distinct CDR3 sequences, with about 6.4% found just once. Sequences were derived from PBMCs from the stem cell graft donor, sampled from the stem cell graft. The receptors here all came from a human donor who donated a stem cell graft to a child with Wiskott-Aldrich syndrome.

This chain joins TRBV18 and TRBJ2-1, with 7 nucleotides matching TRBD1. With V trimmed by 8 bases and J by 0 bases, 7 bases remained unmatched. CDR1 and CDR2 (germline): KGHSH, LQKENI. This CDR3 contains 15 residues. The CDR3 loop reads CASTHQGDSYNEQFF. CDR3 sequence (DNA): TGTGCCAGCACGCATCAGGGGGACTCCTACAATGAGCAGTTCTTC.

The chain employs TRBV20-1 and TRBJ2-7; D is tentatively TRBD1 or TRBD2 (5 bases each). V dropped 0 bases and J dropped 0 bases, with 12 bases sitting between them. The germline V gene has CDR1 DFQATT and CDR2 SNEGSKA (reference sequence). The CDR3 extends over 15 amino acids. Written as DNA, the CDR3 is TGCAGTGCTAGAGATCCAAAGGGGAGCTCCTACGAGCAGTACTTC. Protein: CSARDPKGSSYEQYF.

This clonotype has only a few counts. V gene TRBV6-1 combines with J gene TRBJ2-1; 9 bases are shared with TRBD2. The CDR3 covers 15 residues. In germline, CDR1 is MNHNS, CDR2 SASEGT. After removal of 1 base from V and 9 bases from J, the junction contained 7 bases not matched to a gene. The CDR3, as DNA: TGTGCCAGCAGTGAAGGGGCGGGGGGGCCTAGTGAGCAGTTCTTC. Translated, it gives CASSEGAGGPSEQFF.

This clonotype was counted ten times or more. The chain combines TRBV29-1 with TRBJ2-7; the D gene is possibly TRBD1 (5 bases). The CDR3 length is 16 residues. The V gene's germline CDR1 is SQVTM and CDR2 ANQGSEA. Trimming took 6 bases from V and 1 from J, leaving 22 bases between them. The CDR3 DNA sequence: TGCAGCGTGATGGCAGGGAAGAAGAGATCATCCTACGAGCAGTACTTC. This translates into CSVMAGKKRSSYEQYF.

This chain connects TRBV12-3 or TRBV12-4 to TRBJ1-4; perhaps TRBD1 as D (6 bases). V lost 10 bases and J 8 bases, leaving 23 bases between the germline ends. The CDR3 totals 15 residues. In DNA form, the CDR3 reads TGTGCCATCGGATTCGATCTAACAGGGAACGAAAAACTGTTTTTT. It is translated as CAIGFDLTGNEKLFF.

This clonotype was picked up many times. This chain connects TRBV24-1 to TRBJ1-5, with 8 bases identical to TRBD1. The trim removed 3 bases at V and 7 bases at J, leaving 7 bases unmatched. The germline V gene has CDR1 KGHDR and CDR2 SFDVKD. This CDR3 is built from 15 residues. The chain's CDR3 is CATSDAGGLNQPQHF. The CDR3 DNA sequence: TGTGCCACCAGTGATGCAGGGGGCTTAAACCAGCCCCAGCATTTT.

This clonotype has ten or more counts. V usage is TRBV9 and J usage is TRBJ2-3, with 8 bases lining up with TRBD1. CDR1 and CDR2 from the germline V gene are SGDLS and YYNGEE. The CDR3 has 17 residues. V lost 3 bases to trimming and J lost 5 bases; unmatched junction nucleotides: 14. CDR3 bases: TGTGCCAGCAGCGCCTTGGGCCAGGGGGCTGTTGGAGATACGCAGTATTTT. Protein product: CASSALGQGAVGDTQYF.

This clonotype was seen repeatedly, ten times or more. The chain links TRBV6-5 to TRBJ1-4, with D hard to call. V was pared by 4 bases and J by 7 bases, with 13 bases between. Germline V lookup: CDR1 MNHEY, CDR2 SVGAGI. The CDR3 loop spans 14 amino acids. The CDR3 sequence: CASSSVSNFEKLFF. DNA of the CDR3: TGTGCCAGCAGTTCCGTGTCAAATTTTGAAAAACTGTTTTTT.

This chain connects TRBV29-1 to TRBJ2-1; 7 bases match TRBD1. J gave up 9 bases and V 6 bases, and 8 bases lay outside the gene matches. The CDR3 covers 12 residues. From germline, CDR1 is SQVTM and CDR2 ANQGSEA. CDR3 in DNA: TGCAGCGTGATGACAGGGATCCCTGAGCAGTTCTTC. Amino acid sequence: CSVMTGIPEQFF.

The J gene is TRBJ1-5, the V gene TRBV24-1; maybe TRBD1 (5 bases). V lost 9 bases, J lost 4 bases, and 9 bases lay in between. Germline CDR1 is KGHDR and CDR2 is SFDVKD. There are 12 residues in the CDR3. The CDR3 spells CATGGGNQPQHF. CDR3 bases: TGTGCCACCGGGGGGGGGAATCAGCCCCAGCATTTT.

Ten or more counts support this clonotype. The J gene is TRBJ2-6, the V gene TRBV6-1; 7 bases match TRBD1. This CDR3 is 15 amino acids long. Germline CDR1 is MNHNS and CDR2 is SASEGT. Losses at the gene ends were 6 bases for V and 4 bases for J; bases not matched to a gene: 6. The CDR3 DNA follows: TGTGCCAGCAGCATCACAGGGGTCGGGGCCAACGTCCTGACTTTC. The encoded protein is CASSITGVGANVLTF.

This clonotype showed up many times. This sequence joins TRBV12-3 or TRBV12-4 and TRBJ2-5; D is possibly TRBD1 or TRBD2 (6 bases each). The length of the CDR3 is 13 residues. V was trimmed by 5 bases and J by 5 bases, leaving 12 bases between them. The CDR3 nucleotides read TGTGCCAGCAGTGAGCAGGGGAGGGAGACCCAGTACTTC. Translated: CASSEQGRETQYF.

The chain recombines TRBV13 with TRBJ1-5; weak D call: TRBD1 (5 bases). V was cut by 5 bases and J by 1 base, with 9 bases left in between. Germline CDR1 is PRHDT and CDR2 is FYEKMQ (reference sequence). The CDR3 length is 14 residues. The chain's CDR3 is CASSHGGSNQPQHF. The CDR3 nucleotides are TGTGCCAGCAGCCACGGGGGGAGCAATCAGCCCCAGCATTTT.

This rearrangement joins TRBV5-5 to TRBJ2-5; D could derive from TRBD1 or TRBD2 (5 bases each). Trimming removed 4 bases at V and 5 bases at J, with 15 bases between. CDR3 length equals 14 residues. CDR1 and CDR2 (germline): SGHKS, YYEKEE (reference sequence). The CDR3 coding sequence is TGTGCCAGCAGCCCCTCTTACGGGACCGAGACCCAGTACTTC. Amino acid sequence: CASSPSYGTETQYF.

This clonotype was seen ten or more times. The V call is TRBV12-3 or TRBV12-4, the J call TRBJ2-3; D assignment may be TRBD1 or TRBD2 (5 bases each). CDR3 size: 15 residues. Trimming removed 3 bases at V and 2 bases at J, with 12 bases between. The CDR3 DNA sequence: TGTGCCAGCAGTTTTAGTGAGGGGTTCACAGATACGCAGTATTTT. This gives the protein CASSFSEGFTDTQYF.

This clonotype showed up just a few times. The gene calls are TRBV6-2 or TRBV6-3 and TRBJ2-1; 7 bases agree with TRBD2. Losses at the gene ends were 7 bases for V and 0 bases for J; bases not matched to a gene: 9. Germline CDR1 is MNHEY and CDR2 is SVGEGT. The CDR3 spans 16 residues. CDR3 protein: CASTMGLMISYNEQFF. CDR3 sequence (DNA): TGTGCCAGCACCATGGGACTAATGATCTCCTACAATGAGCAGTTCTTC.

This clonotype was detected many times. The chain combines TRBV24-1 with TRBJ1-1, with 10 bases matching TRBD1. V lost 3 bases and J lost 3; bases outside the gene matches: 3. CDR1 and CDR2 (germline): KGHDR, SFDVKD. This CDR3 comprises 15 residues. The CDR3 nucleotides read TGTGCCACCAGTGATCCTGGGACAGGGGACACTGAAGCTTTCTTT. It encodes CATSDPGTGDTEAFF.

This clonotype was detected many times. The CDR3 here is CSARGRGQNAYGYTF. DNA of the CDR3: TGCAGTGCTAGAGGGCGCGGTCAGAACGCATATGGCTACACCTTC. The V and J genes are TRBV20-1 and TRBJ1-2, with D hard to call. The CDR3 extends over 15 amino acids. The V gene's germline CDR1 is DFQATT and CDR2 SNEGSKA (reference sequence). V was pared by 1 base and J by 5 bases, with 17 bases between.

This clonotype was observed at least ten times. The chain carries TRBV20-1 and TRBJ2-5; D is uncertain. V was clipped by 1 base and J by 5 bases, with 8 bases between them. CDR1 and CDR2 (germline): DFQATT, SNEGSKA (reference sequence). The CDR3 spans 12 residues. The CDR3 bases are TGCAGTGCTAGAGTGGGATACGAGACCCAGTACTTC. Translating gives CSARVGYETQYF.

This clonotype was picked up many times. The chain carries TRBV12-3 or TRBV12-4 and TRBJ2-1; 8 positions agree with TRBD2. The J segment lost 6 bases and the V segment lost 7 bases, leaving 8 bases of the junction unmatched. The CDR3 is 14 amino acids. The CDR3 sequence: CASTPGGALNEQFF. The CDR3 DNA follows: TGTGCCAGCACTCCCGGGGGGGCACTCAATGAGCAGTTCTTC.

The chain couples TRBV18 to TRBJ1-5; 7 bases line up with TRBD1. The germline gives CDR1 KGHSH, CDR2 LQKENI. This CDR3 comprises 15 residues. The V and J ends lost 0 bases and 6 bases, in that order; junction bases with no gene match: 5. The DNA of the CDR3 is TGTGCCAGCTCACCACCGACAGGGTGGTTTCAGCCCCAGCATTTT. This codes for CASSPPTGWFQPQHF.

This clonotype was picked up many times. The chain employs TRBV7-2 and TRBJ2-5; D is perhaps TRBD2 (5 bases). Per the germline V gene, CDR1 is SGHTA and CDR2 is FQGNSA. Trimming cost V 1 base and J 7 bases, with 10 bases left between them. The CDR3 covers 13 residues. CDR3 loop: CASSLEREGTQYF. Here the CDR3 DNA reads TGTGCCAGCAGCTTAGAACGGGAAGGGACCCAGTACTTC.

This clonotype was detected many times. The chain uses TRBV12-3 or TRBV12-4 and TRBJ1-4; 7 bases agree with TRBD1. The V gene end was trimmed by 5 bases and the J gene end by 6 bases; junction bases not matched to a gene: 6. The CDR3 has 14 residues. The CDR3 DNA reads TGTGCCAGCAGTCGGGACAGCGCGGATGAAAAACTGTTTTTT. Its protein is CASSRDSADEKLFF.

In its sample, this clonotype was seen many times. The chain carries TRBV20-1 and TRBJ2-1, with 7 bases identical to TRBD2. CDR3 length: 15 residues. Germline lookup yields CDR1 DFQATT and CDR2 SNEGSKA (reference sequence). The junction had 8 bases not matched to a gene; V was cut back by 4 bases and J by 2 bases. The CDR3 nucleotides read TGCAGTGCTAACTGGGCGGGAGCAGCCTACAATGAGCAGTTCTTC. This codes for CSANWAGAAYNEQFF.

This chain uses TRBV11-2 with TRBJ2-3; maybe TRBD2 (5 bases). Germline loops: CDR1 SGHAT, CDR2 FQNNGV. There are 15 residues in the CDR3. V was clipped by 3 bases and J by 1 base, with 11 bases between them. CDR3 sequence reads: CASSFQAERTDTQYF. CDR3 nucleotides: TGTGCCAGCAGCTTCCAAGCGGAACGCACAGATACGCAGTATTTT.